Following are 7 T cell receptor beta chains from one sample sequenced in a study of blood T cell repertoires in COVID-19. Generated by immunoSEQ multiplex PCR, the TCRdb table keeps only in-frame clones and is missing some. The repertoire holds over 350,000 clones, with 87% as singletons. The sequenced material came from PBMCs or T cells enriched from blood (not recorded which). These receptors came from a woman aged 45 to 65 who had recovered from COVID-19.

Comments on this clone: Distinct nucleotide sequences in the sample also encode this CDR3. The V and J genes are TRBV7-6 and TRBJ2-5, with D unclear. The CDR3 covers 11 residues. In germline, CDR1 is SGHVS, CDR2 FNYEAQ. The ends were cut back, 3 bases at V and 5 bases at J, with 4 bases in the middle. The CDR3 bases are TGTGCCAGCAGCTTGCAGGAGACCCAGTACTTC. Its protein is CASSLQETQYF.

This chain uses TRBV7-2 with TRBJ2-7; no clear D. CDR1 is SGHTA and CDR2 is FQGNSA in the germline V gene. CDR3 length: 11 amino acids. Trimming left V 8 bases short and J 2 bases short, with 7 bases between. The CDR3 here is CASGPPYEQYF. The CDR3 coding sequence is TGTGCCAGCGGGCCCCCCTACGAGCAGTACTTC.

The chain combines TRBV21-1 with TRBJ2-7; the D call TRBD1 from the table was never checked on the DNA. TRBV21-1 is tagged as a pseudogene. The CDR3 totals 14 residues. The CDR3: CASSKGQGSVEQYF. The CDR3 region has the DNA TGTGCCAGCAGCAAAGGTCAGGGGAGCGTCGAGCAGTACTTC.

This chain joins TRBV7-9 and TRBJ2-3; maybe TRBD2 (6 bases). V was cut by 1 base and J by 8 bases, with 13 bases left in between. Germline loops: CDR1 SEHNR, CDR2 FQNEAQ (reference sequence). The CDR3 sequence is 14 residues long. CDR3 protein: CASSLGDGGVTQYF. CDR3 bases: TGTGCCAGCAGCTTAGGGGACGGGGGAGTTACGCAGTATTTT.

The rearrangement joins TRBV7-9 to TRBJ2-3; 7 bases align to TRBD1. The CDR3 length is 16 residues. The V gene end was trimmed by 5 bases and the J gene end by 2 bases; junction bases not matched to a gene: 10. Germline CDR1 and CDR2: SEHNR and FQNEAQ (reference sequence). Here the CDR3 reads CASSLRQGSDTDTQYF. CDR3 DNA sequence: TGTGCCAGCAGCCTGAGACAGGGTAGTGACACAGATACGCAGTATTTT.

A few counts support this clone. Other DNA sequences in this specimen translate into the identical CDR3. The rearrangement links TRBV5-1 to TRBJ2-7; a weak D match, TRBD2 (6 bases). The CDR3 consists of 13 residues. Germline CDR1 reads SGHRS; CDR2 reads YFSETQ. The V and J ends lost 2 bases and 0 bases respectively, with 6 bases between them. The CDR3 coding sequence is TGCGCCAGCAGCTTCGGGAGCTCCTACGAGCAGTACTTC. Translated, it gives CASSFGSSYEQYF.

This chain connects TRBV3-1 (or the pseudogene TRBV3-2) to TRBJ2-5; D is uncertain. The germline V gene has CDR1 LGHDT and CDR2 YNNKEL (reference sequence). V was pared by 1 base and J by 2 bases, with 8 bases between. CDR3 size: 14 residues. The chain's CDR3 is CASSQVQLQETQYF. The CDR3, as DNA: TGTGCCAGCAGCCAAGTTCAACTACAAGAGACCCAGTACTTC.